This T cell receptor beta chain stems from a study of Ad26.COV2.S vaccination and SARS-CoV-2 variants. Germline-derived CDR1 and CDR2 are SGHTS and YDEGEE. The V gene lost 7 bases and the J gene lost 5 bases, with 7 bases spanning the gap. CDR3 length: 10 residues. As to this clone: Its antigen is unidentified.

Study-wide results and caveats: A substantial breadth of spike-specific CD8+ and CD4+ T cell responses after vaccination has been reported. Assessments of TCR breadth and depth may have underestimated the total T cell responses.

Assay: immunoSEQ multiplex PCR; the TCRdb copy retains only in-frame clones and omits some. The sample yields under 95,000 clones, about four fifths seen once. This sample comprised peripheral blood, obtained after recovery from COVID-19. The receptor was derived from a human donor who had recovered from COVID-19. The chain recombines TRBV5-8 with TRBJ2-7; unclear D gene. CDR3 DNA sequence: TGTGCCAGCGATCGGCACGAGCAGTACTTC. Its protein product is CASDRHEQYF. Full variable domain (rest looked up from reference TRBV5-8 and TRBJ2-7): EAGVTQSPTHLIKTRGQQATLRCSPISGHTSVYWYQQALGLGLQFLLWYDEGEERNRGNFPPRFSGRQFPNYSSELNVNALELEDSALYLCASDRHEQYFGPGTRLTVT.